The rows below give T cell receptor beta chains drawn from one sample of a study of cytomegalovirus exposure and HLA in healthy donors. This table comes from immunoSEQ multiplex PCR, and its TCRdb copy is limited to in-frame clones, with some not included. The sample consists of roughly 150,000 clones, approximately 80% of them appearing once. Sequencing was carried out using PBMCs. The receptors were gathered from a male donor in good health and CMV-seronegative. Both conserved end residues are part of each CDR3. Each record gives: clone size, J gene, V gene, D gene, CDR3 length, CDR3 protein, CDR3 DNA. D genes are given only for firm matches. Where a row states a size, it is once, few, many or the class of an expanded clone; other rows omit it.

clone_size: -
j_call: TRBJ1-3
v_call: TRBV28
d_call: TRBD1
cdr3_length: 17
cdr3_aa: CASSYIYRGRAGNTIYF
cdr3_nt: TGTGCCAGCAGCTACATCTACAGGGGGCGTGCGGGAAACACCATATATTTT

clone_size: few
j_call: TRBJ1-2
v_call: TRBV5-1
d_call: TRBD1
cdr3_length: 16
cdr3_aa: CASSLDTGQGRKGYTF
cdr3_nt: TGCGCCAGCAGCTTGGACACAGGACAGGGAAGAAAGGGCTACACCTTC

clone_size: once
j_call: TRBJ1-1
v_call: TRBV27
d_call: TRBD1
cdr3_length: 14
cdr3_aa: CASRGTTGSTEAFF
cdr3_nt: TGTGCCAGCAGGGGGACGACAGGGAGCACTGAAGCTTTCTTT

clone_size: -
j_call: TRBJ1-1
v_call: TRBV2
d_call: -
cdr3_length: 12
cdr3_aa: CASSRGYTEAFF
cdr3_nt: TGTGCCAGCAGCAGGGGATACACTGAAGCTTTCTTT

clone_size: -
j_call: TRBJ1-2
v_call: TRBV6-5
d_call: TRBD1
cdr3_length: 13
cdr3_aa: CASSYDRGYGYTF
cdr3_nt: TGTGCCAGCAGTTACGACAGGGGCTATGGCTACACCTTC

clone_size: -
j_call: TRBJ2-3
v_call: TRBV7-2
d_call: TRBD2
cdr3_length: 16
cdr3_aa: CASSKGSGRWADTQYF
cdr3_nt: TGTGCCAGCAGCAAGGGGAGCGGGAGATGGGCAGATACGCAGTATTTT

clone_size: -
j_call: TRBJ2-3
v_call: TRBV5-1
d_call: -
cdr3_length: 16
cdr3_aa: CASSSLGGGVTDTQYF
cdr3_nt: TGCGCCAGCAGCTCATTAGGGGGGGGTGTCACAGATACGCAGTATTTT

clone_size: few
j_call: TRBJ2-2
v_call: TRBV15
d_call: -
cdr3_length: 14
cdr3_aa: CATSRDIETGELFF
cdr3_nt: TGTGCCACCAGCAGAGATATCGAGACCGGGGAGCTGTTTTTT

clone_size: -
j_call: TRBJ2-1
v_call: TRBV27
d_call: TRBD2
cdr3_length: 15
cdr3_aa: CASSLLAGVGNEQFF
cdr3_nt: TGTGCCAGCAGTTTATTAGCGGGAGTGGGCAATGAGCAGTTCTTC

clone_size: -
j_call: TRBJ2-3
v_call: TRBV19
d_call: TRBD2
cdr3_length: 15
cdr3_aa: CASSPTSGSTDTQYF
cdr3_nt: TGTGCCAGTAGTCCGACTAGCGGTAGCACAGATACGCAGTATTTT

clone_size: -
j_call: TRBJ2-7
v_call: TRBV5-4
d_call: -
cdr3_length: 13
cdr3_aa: CASSRNLAYEQYF
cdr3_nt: TGTGCCAGCAGCCGGAACCTAGCTTACGAGCAGTACTTC

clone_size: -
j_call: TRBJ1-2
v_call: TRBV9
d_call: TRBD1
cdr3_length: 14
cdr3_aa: CASSVGWDSYGYTF
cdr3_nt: TGTGCCAGCAGCGTAGGGTGGGACAGCTATGGCTACACCTTC

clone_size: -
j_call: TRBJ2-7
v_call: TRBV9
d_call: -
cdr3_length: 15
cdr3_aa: CASSVGRHLSYEQYF
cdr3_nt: TGTGCCAGCAGCGTGGGGCGACACCTCTCCTACGAGCAGTACTTC

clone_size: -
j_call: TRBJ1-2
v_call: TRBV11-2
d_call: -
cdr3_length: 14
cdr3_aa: CASSLGGDPYGYTF
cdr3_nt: TGTGCCAGCAGCCTCGGCGGCGATCCCTATGGCTACACCTTC

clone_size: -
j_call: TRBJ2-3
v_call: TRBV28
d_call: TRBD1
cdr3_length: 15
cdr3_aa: CASSLLGQDTDTQYF
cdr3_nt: TGTGCCAGCAGTCTACTAGGACAGGACACAGATACGCAGTATTTT

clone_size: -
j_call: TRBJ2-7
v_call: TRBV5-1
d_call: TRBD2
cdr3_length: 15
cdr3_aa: CASSRWASGSGEQYF
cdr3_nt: TGCGCCAGCAGCCGGTGGGCTAGCGGGAGTGGCGAGCAGTACTTC

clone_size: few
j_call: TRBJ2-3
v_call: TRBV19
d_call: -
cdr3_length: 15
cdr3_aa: CASSIRDPTGDTQYF
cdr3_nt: TGTGCCAGTAGTATCCGTGATCCCACAGGGGATACGCAGTATTTT

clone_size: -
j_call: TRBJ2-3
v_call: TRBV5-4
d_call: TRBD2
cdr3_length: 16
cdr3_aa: CASSPTSGRPTDTQYF
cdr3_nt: TGTGCCAGCAGCCCAACTAGCGGGAGACCTACAGATACGCAGTATTTT

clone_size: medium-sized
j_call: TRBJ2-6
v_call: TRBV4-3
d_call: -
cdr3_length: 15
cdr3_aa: CASSRRGSGANVLTF
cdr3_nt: TGCGCCAGCAGCCGAAGGGGGTCTGGGGCCAACGTCCTGACTTTC

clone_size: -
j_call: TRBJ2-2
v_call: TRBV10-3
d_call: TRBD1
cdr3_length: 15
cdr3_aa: CAIGGQGGNTGELFF
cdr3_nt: TGTGCCATCGGGGGACAGGGTGGAAACACCGGGGAGCTGTTTTTT

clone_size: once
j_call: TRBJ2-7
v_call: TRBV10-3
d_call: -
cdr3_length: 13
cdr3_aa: CAIRATGDYEQYF
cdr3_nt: TGTGCCATCAGGGCGACAGGAGACTACGAGCAGTACTTC

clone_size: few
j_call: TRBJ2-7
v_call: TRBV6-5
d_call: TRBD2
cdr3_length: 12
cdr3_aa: CASSYREGEQYF
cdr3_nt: TGTGCCAGCAGTTACAGGGAGGGCGAGCAGTACTTC

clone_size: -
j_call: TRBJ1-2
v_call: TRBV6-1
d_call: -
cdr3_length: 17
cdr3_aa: CASSEWDAGVRNYGYTF
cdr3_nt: TGTGCCAGCAGTGAATGGGACGCGGGGGTGCGGAACTATGGCTACACCTTC

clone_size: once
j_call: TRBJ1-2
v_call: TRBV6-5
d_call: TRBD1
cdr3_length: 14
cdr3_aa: CASSFGQGVGGYPF
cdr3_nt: TGTGCCAGCAGTTTCGGACAGGGAGTGGGAGGCTACCCCTTC

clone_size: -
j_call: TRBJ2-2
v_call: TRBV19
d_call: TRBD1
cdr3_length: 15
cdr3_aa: CASSIQGVNTGELFF
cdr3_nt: TGTGCCAGTAGTATTCAGGGGGTGAACACCGGGGAGCTGTTTTTT

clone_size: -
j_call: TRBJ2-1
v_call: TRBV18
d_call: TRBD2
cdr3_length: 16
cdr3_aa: CASSLQAGGFIHEQFF
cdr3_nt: TGTGCCAGCTCACTTCAAGCGGGGGGGTTCATCCATGAGCAGTTCTTC

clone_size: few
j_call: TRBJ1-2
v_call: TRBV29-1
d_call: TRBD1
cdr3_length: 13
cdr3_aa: CSVAEGQVYGYTF
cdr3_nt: TGCAGCGTTGCGGAGGGACAGGTCTATGGCTACACCTTC

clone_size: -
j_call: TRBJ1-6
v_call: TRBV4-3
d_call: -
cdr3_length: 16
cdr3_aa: CASSQERRSYNSPLHF
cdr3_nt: TGCGCCAGCAGCCAGGAGCGGCGCTCCTATAATTCACCCCTCCACTTT

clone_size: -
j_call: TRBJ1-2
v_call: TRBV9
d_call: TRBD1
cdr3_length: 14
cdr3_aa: CASSRSGTDYGYTF
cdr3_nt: TGTGCCAGCAGCCGATCCGGGACAGACTATGGCTACACCTTC

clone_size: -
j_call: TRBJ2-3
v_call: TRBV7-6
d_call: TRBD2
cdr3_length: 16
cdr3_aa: CASSLGAGARTDTQYF
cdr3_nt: TGTGCCAGCAGCCTGGGAGCGGGGGCCCGCACAGATACGCAGTATTTT

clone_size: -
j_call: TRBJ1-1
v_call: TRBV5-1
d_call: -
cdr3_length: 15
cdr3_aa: CASSDQGNVNTEAFF
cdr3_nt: TGCGCCAGCAGCGATCAGGGGAATGTGAACACTGAAGCTTTCTTT

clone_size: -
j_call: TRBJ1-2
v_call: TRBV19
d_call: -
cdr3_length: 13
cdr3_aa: CASIGGQRFGYTF
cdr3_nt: TGTGCCAGTATAGGTGGACAGCGCTTTGGCTACACCTTC

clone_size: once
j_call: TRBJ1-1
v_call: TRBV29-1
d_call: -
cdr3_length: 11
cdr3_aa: CSAGENTEAFF
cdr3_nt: TGCAGCGCCGGAGAGAACACTGAAGCTTTCTTT

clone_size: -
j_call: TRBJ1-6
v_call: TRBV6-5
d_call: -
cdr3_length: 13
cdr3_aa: CASWVGRNSPLHF
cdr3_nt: TGTGCCAGCTGGGTGGGGAGGAATTCACCCCTCCACTTT

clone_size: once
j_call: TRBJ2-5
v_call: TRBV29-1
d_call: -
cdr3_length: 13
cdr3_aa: CSVVASGWETQYF
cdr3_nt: TGCAGCGTAGTGGCTTCAGGTTGGGAGACCCAGTACTTC

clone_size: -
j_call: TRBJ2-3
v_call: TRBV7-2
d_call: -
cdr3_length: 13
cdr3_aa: CASSLQRTDTQYF
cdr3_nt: TGTGCCAGCAGCTTACAGAGGACAGATACGCAGTATTTT